The 26 T cell receptor beta chains presented below share a single source sample, sequenced in a study of blood T cell repertoires in COVID-19. Here immunoSEQ multiplex PCR was the method, and the copy in TCRdb shows in-frame clones only, minus some. The sample shows some 350,000 clones, around 87% of them seen only once. Material: peripheral blood. The receptors were sampled from a human donor in a cohort sampled during active COVID-19.

The chain links TRBV4-2 to TRBJ2-1, with 11 bases lining up with TRBD2. The V and J ends lost 4 bases and 4 bases, in that order; junction bases with no gene match: 3. Germline loops: CDR1 LGHNA, CDR2 YNFKEQ. The CDR3 is 15 amino acids. The CDR3 reads CASSPSGGRYNEQFF. In nucleotides, the CDR3 is TGTGCCAGCAGCCCTAGCGGGGGGCGGTACAATGAGCAGTTCTTC.

This chain links TRBV6-1 with TRBJ2-7; D unclear. The CDR3 consists of 13 residues. CDR1 is MNHNS, CDR2 SASEGT, per germline. Trimming pared 2 bases from V and 3 bases from J, leaving 8 bases between. In DNA, the CDR3 is TGTGCCAGCAGTGAAACGTTCGGCTACGAGCAGTACTTC. Residues: CASSETFGYEQYF.

The V call is TRBV11-2, the J call TRBJ1-4, with TRBD1 matching over 9 bases. Germline V gene sequence: CDR1 SGHAT, CDR2 FQNNGV. Losses at the gene ends were 2 bases for V and 6 bases for J; bases not matched to a gene: 7. CDR3 length: 16 residues. CDR3 nucleotides: TGTGCCAGCAGCTTATCACAGGGGGCGGTGGATGAAAAACTGTTTTTT. Its translation: CASSLSQGAVDEKLFF.

Note on this clone: One end of the junction varies from germline; a read error may be responsible. This chain links TRBV7-7 with TRBJ1-1; 8 positions agree with TRBD1. This CDR3 is built from 16 residues. In germline, CDR1 is SSHAT, CDR2 FNYEAQ (reference sequence). The CDR3 DNA follows: TGTGCTAGCAGCTTGGGTCAGGGGGCGCTGAACACTGAAGCTTTCTTT. Its translation: CASSLGQGALNTEAFF.

The chain employs TRBV7-2 and TRBJ1-3; possible D gene TRBD1, 6 bases. Deletions cut 3 bases from V and 2 bases from J, with 14 bases between. The CDR3 totals 16 residues. CDR1 and CDR2 from the germline V gene are SGHTA and FQGNSA. Here the CDR3 DNA reads TGTGCCAGCAGCTTGGATCGGGGGGCAGCTGGAAACACCATATATTTT. Translating gives CASSLDRGAAGNTIYF. Full variable domain (remainder filled in from reference TRBV7-2 and TRBJ1-3): GAGVSQSPSNKVTEKGKDVELRCDPISGHTALYWYRQSLGQGLEFLIYFQGNSAPDKSGLPSDRFSAERTGGSVSTLTIQRTQQEDSAVYLCASSLDRGAAGNTIYFGEGSWLTVV.

This clone has only one observation. The chain joins TRBV2 to TRBJ2-1; TRBD2 matches at 7 bases. This CDR3 comprises 14 residues. Germline assignment: CDR1 SNHLY and CDR2 FYNNEI. V lost 4 bases to trimming and J lost 10 bases; unmatched junction nucleotides: 10. In nucleotides, the CDR3 is TGTGCCAGCAGTGTGAGCGGGGCCGGGGGGGAGCAGTTCTTC. This gives the protein CASSVSGAGGEQFF.

V usage is TRBV19 and J usage is TRBJ1-2; D remains unclear. Trimming left V 7 bases short and J 8 bases short, with 23 bases between. This CDR3 is 15 amino acids long. Germline V CDR1 and CDR2: LNHDA, SQIVND (reference sequence). The CDR3 region is CASTVSGRVERGYTF. CDR3 bases: TGTGCCAGTACTGTGTCCGGGAGGGTCGAACGGGGCTACACCTTC. The full variable domain, in which reference TRBV19 and TRBJ1-2 provide the parts outside the CDR3, is DGGITQSPKYLFRKEGQNVTLSCEQNLNHDAMYWYRQDPGQGLRLIYYSQIVNDFQKGDIAEGYSVSREKKESFPLTVTSAQKNPTAFYLCASTVSGRVERGYTFGSGTRLTVV.

This clone has only one observation. The chain recombines TRBV30 with TRBJ2-2; weak D call: TRBD1 (6 bases). The CDR3 runs 13 residues. Germline CDR1 reads GTSNPN; CDR2 reads SVGIG (reference sequence). V lost 5 bases to trimming and J lost 0 bases, with 7 bases between them. The CDR3 sequence is CAWRDTNTGELFF. Here the CDR3 DNA reads TGTGCCTGGCGGGACACGAACACCGGGGAGCTGTTTTTT.

In its sample, this clone was seen many times. This chain joins TRBV30 and TRBJ1-3; perhaps TRBD1 as D (5 bases). Trimming stripped 0 bases from V and 8 bases from J, with 17 bases between. This CDR3 is built from 15 residues. CDR1 and CDR2 from the germline V gene are GTSNPN and SVGIG (reference sequence). The CDR3 bases are TGTGCCTGGAGTGTACCCGGCAGGGAATTGGACACCATATATTTT. Translated, it gives CAWSVPGRELDTIYF. The full variable domain, its missing parts supplied by reference TRBV30 and TRBJ1-3, is SQTIHQWPATLVQPVGSPLSLECTVEGTSNPNLYWYRQAAGRGLQLLFYSVGIGQISSEVPQNLSASRPQDRQFILSSKKLLLSDSGFYLCAWSVPGRELDTIYFGEGSWLTVV.

In its sample, this clone was seen once. The V call is TRBV5-4, the J call TRBJ2-3, with TRBD2 identical over 8 bases. The CDR3 totals 18 residues. With V trimmed by 4 bases and J by 0 bases, 13 bases remained unmatched. Germline lookup yields CDR1 SGHNT and CDR2 YYREEE (reference sequence). The CDR3 DNA follows: TGTGCCAGCAGCCCCGCCGGGGGGGAAGGGGGTAGCACAGATACGCAGTATTTT. It specifies CASSPAGGEGGSTDTQYF.

This clone has only a few counts. The chain carries TRBV30 and TRBJ1-4; D unclear. Trimming pared 1 base from V and 8 bases from J, leaving 8 bases between. This CDR3 has 12 residues. CDR1 and CDR2 from the germline V gene are GTSNPN and SVGIG (reference sequence). CDR3 bases: TGTGCCTGGAGTGGCGGGCGGGAAAAACTGTTTTTT. Translating it yields CAWSGGREKLFF.

V and J are TRBV7-2 and TRBJ1-1; 8 bases map to TRBD1. The CDR3 covers 14 residues. The germline gives CDR1 SGHTA, CDR2 FQGNSA. Germline trimming cut 2 bases from V and 8 bases from J; bases unmatched to any gene: 7. The chain's CDR3 is CASSLSRGQGEAFF. Written as DNA, the CDR3 is TGTGCCAGCAGCTTAAGCAGGGGGCAGGGAGAAGCTTTCTTT.

The V and J genes are TRBV15 and TRBJ1-5; possibly TRBD1 for D (5 bases). CDR3 length: 17 residues. In germline, CDR1 is LNHNV, CDR2 YYDKDF (reference sequence). The V end was cut by 0 bases, the J end by 6 bases, with 18 bases between. CDR3 nucleotides: TGTGCCACCAGCAGAGATCTTGCGAGGGGAGGAAGTCAGCCCCAGCATTTT. It translates to CATSRDLARGGSQPQHF.

V usage is TRBV7-8 and J usage is TRBJ2-2; 12 nucleotides align to TRBD1. Trimming cost V 5 bases and J 8 bases; bases outside gene matches: 9. Germline V gene data show CDR1 as SGHVS and CDR2 as FQNEAQ. The CDR3 covers 16 residues. As DNA, the CDR3 is TGTGCCAGCAGCATCAAGGGACAGGGGGCGACGGGGGAGCTGTTTTTT. Protein sequence: CASSIKGQGATGELFF.

The chain joins TRBV6-5 to TRBJ1-5, with D perhaps TRBD1 (6 bases). Trimming stripped 4 bases from V and 0 bases from J, with 7 bases between. Germline CDR1 is MNHEY and CDR2 is SVGAGI. The CDR3 totals 14 residues. The DNA for the CDR3 is TGTGCCAGCAGTTTAGGGGGTAGCAATCAGCCCCAGCATTTT. Translating gives CASSLGGSNQPQHF.

This clone appeared once. The chain couples TRBV10-3 to TRBJ2-7; no firm D call. Trimming shortened V by 0 bases and J by 4 bases, and 4 bases separated the two germline ends. The CDR3 extends over 12 amino acids. The V gene's germline CDR1 is ENHRY and CDR2 SYGVKD. The CDR3 spells CAISESSYEQYF. The CDR3 nucleotides are TGTGCCATCAGTGAGTCGTCGTACGAGCAGTACTTC.

The V and J genes are TRBV6-1 and TRBJ2-7; D ambiguous. V was cut by 0 bases and J by 6 bases, with 6 bases left in between. The CDR3 runs 12 residues. CDR1 and CDR2 (germline): MNHNS, SASEGT. CDR3 bases: TGTGCCAGCAGTGAAGCCCTCGTCGAGCAGTACTTC. Its translation: CASSEALVEQYF.

The rearrangement uses TRBV6-5 and TRBJ2-1; perhaps TRBD1 as D (6 bases). In germline, CDR1 is MNHEY, CDR2 SVGAGI. V dropped 6 bases and J dropped 10 bases, with 16 bases sitting between them. CDR3 size: 13 residues. This chain's CDR3 is CASSLDVRGEQFF. In DNA, the CDR3 is TGTGCCAGCAGCCTCGACGTAAGGGGGGAGCAGTTCTTC.

The chain joins TRBV10-3 to TRBJ1-2, with D perhaps TRBD1 (5 bases). Trimming shortened V by 10 bases and J by 6 bases, and 18 bases separated the two germline ends. In germline, CDR1 is ENHRY, CDR2 SYGVKD. This CDR3 region has 13 residues. CDR3 in DNA: TGTGCCACGGGGGACTTTCGAACGGATGGCTACACCTTC. Translation gives CATGDFRTDGYTF.

V usage is TRBV9 and J usage is TRBJ1-4, with 7 bases identical to TRBD1. The germline gives CDR1 SGDLS, CDR2 YYNGEE. The V segment lost 0 bases and the J segment 0 bases; nucleotides outside the gene matches: 11. This CDR3 contains 19 residues. The CDR3 nucleotides read TGTGCCAGCAGCGTAGACACGGGTGGACAGGAGGCAACTAATGAAAAACTGTTTTTT. It yields the protein CASSVDTGGQEATNEKLFF.

The chain uses TRBV30 and TRBJ2-3, with D perhaps TRBD2 (6 bases). V was shortened by 4 bases and J by 9 bases, with 17 bases between the two germline ends. The germline gives CDR1 GTSNPN, CDR2 SVGIG (reference sequence). The CDR3 is 13 amino acids. For the CDR3, the DNA is TGTGCCTGGACGATCGGGGGTCCCATCACGCAGTATTTT. The encoded protein is CAWTIGGPITQYF. Full variable domain (missing parts from reference TRBV30 and TRBJ2-3): SQTIHQWPATLVQPVGSPLSLECTVEGTSNPNLYWYRQAAGRGLQLLFYSVGIGQISSEVPQNLSASRPQDRQFILSSKKLLLSDSGFYLCAWTIGGPITQYFGPGTRLTVL.

The chain joins TRBV29-1 to TRBJ1-1; the match to TRBD1 covers 11 bases. The CDR3 is made up of 13 amino acids. Germline loops: CDR1 SQVTM, CDR2 ANQGSEA. V lost 3 bases to trimming and J lost 9 bases; unmatched junction nucleotides: 6. CDR3 DNA: TGCAGCGTTGACCTAGGGGACAGGGGGAAAGCTTTCTTT. Its protein product is CSVDLGDRGKAFF.

The chain links TRBV4-1 to TRBJ1-2; D remains ambiguous. The length of the CDR3 is 14 residues. Germline assignment: CDR1 MGHRA and CDR2 YSYEKL. V lost 0 bases, J lost 4 bases, and 9 bases lay in between. The CDR3 nucleotides read TGCGCCAGCAGCCAAGATCTCCTGTCCTATGGCTACACCTTC. Its translation: CASSQDLLSYGYTF.

The CDR3 DNA reads as TGTGCCAGCACAGGGGCAGCAACTTACGAGCAGTACTTC. Protein sequence: CASTGAATYEQYF. V gene TRBV6-5 combines with J gene TRBJ2-7, with D possibly being TRBD1 (6 bases). V lost 7 bases, J lost 4 bases, and 14 bases lay in between. The CDR3 runs to 13 residues. The germline V gene has CDR1 MNHEY and CDR2 SVGAGI.

The genes are TRBV24-1 and TRBJ2-1, with 9 bases fitting TRBD2. Germline loops: CDR1 KGHDR, CDR2 SFDVKD. Trimming removed 6 bases from V and 7 bases from J; junction bases left unmatched: 9. The CDR3 contains 15 residues. CDR3: CATSRGGARVNEQFF. The CDR3 coding sequence is TGTGCCACCAGTCGCGGGGGGGCCAGAGTGAATGAGCAGTTCTTC.

This clone was counted once. One end of the junction fails to match germline, which may point to a read error. This sequence joins TRBV6-5 and TRBJ2-7; weak D call: TRBD2 (5 bases). Germline loops: CDR1 MNHEY, CDR2 SVGAGI. This CDR3 is 13 amino acids long. CDR3 protein: CASTNTGIGETIF. The CDR3 DNA follows: TGTGCCAGCACCAATACCGGGATAGGTGAGACTATCTTC.